The rows below give T cell receptor beta chains drawn from one sample of a study of beta chain features in type 1 diabetes. Repertoires were generated with immunoSEQ multiplex PCR, while TCRdb's copy carries only in-frame clones and drops some. Here the sample spans 680,000 or so clones, around 15% being singletons. The specimen sequenced was naive CD4+ T cells from blood. The receptors here all came from a man in his late teens or twenties with type 1 diabetes. The CDR3 runs from the conserved cysteine through the conserved F or W. The D gene is left open where the match is weak. A clone size is listed for some rows: how often the clone was seen (once, few, many), or a class if it is expanded.

v_call,j_call,clone_size,d_call,cdr3_nt,cdr3_aa
TRBV30,TRBJ1-6,.,.,TGTGCCTGGAGTGTAGATGTGCCCCTCCACTTT,CAWSVDVPLHF
TRBV11-2,TRBJ2-7,.,.,TGTGCCAGCAGCTCCCATAAAAGTGCGGGACCCTACGAGCAGTACTTC,CASSSHKSAGPYEQYF
TRBV10-3,TRBJ2-2,few,.,TGTGCCATCAGTGGGGGATTCGGGGTGTTTTTT,CAISGGFGVFF
TRBV7-6,TRBJ2-3,few,TRBD1,TGTGCCAGCAGCCCCCGGACAGGTGGGCCTAACACAGATACGCAGTATTTT,CASSPRTGGPNTDTQYF
TRBV18,TRBJ2-5,.,.,TGTGCCAGCTCATCGAACCAAGAGACCCAGTACTTC,CASSSNQETQYF
TRBV30,TRBJ2-3,.,TRBD2,TGTGCCTGGGCTAGCGGAGCAGATACGCAGTATTTT,CAWASGADTQYF
TRBV18,TRBJ1-3,.,.,TGTGCCAGCTCACCTCAAGAGTTTCGAAGCTCTGGAAACACCATATATTTT,CASSPQEFRSSGNTIYF
TRBV30,TRBJ1-5,.,TRBD1,TGTGCCTGGAGGAGACAGGGTAATCAGCCCCAGCATTTT,CAWRRQGNQPQHF
TRBV9,TRBJ2-7,few,.,TGTGCCAGCAGCGCTAGCTCCTACGAGCAGTACTTC,CASSASSYEQYF
TRBV9,TRBJ2-7,.,TRBD1,TGTGCCAGCAGCGTAGGTGGAGAGACAGGGACCTCCTACGAGCAGTACTTC,CASSVGGETGTSYEQYF
TRBV6-6,TRBJ2-2,.,.,TGTGCCAGCAGCTCGATGGGGGGAGTAAACGGGGAGCTGTTTTTT,CASSSMGGVNGELFF
TRBV10-3,TRBJ1-1,few,.,TGTGCCATCAGTGAGCCCATGAACACTGAAGCTTTCTTT,CAISEPMNTEAFF
TRBV4-2,TRBJ2-2,.,TRBD2,TGTGCCAGCAGCCAGGCTAGCGGGGGTTTCACCGGGGAGCTGTTTTTT,CASSQASGGFTGELFF
TRBV30,TRBJ2-1,.,.,TGTGCCTGGAGTGTACATCGGTTTTCCGGGTTCTTC,CAWSVHRFSGFF
TRBV7-9,TRBJ2-3,.,.,TGTGCCAGCAGCTTACCCGATACGCAGTATTTT,CASSLPDTQYF
TRBV30,TRBJ2-2,few,.,TGTGCCTGGAGGGACTTAGTGAGACAGGCAAACACCGGGGAGCTGTTTTTT,CAWRDLVRQANTGELFF
TRBV29-1,TRBJ2-1,few,.,TGCAGCGTTGAGCGGAGTTACAATGAGCAGTTCTTC,CSVERSYNEQFF
TRBV28,TRBJ1-5,few,.,TGTGCCAGCAGGTCTCAGGGAAGTCAGCCCCAGCATTTT,CASRSQGSQPQHF
TRBV4-1,TRBJ1-2,.,.,TGCGCCAGCAGCCAGGGCACTAACTATGGCTACACCTTC,CASSQGTNYGYTF
TRBV9,TRBJ2-1,.,TRBD1,TGTGCCAGCAGCTTGACAGGGGCCGGATCCCATGAGCAGTTCTTC,CASSLTGAGSHEQFF
TRBV5-8,TRBJ1-5,.,.,TGTGCCAGCAGCGGCGGGACACCTAATCAGCCCCAGCATTTT,CASSGGTPNQPQHF
TRBV28,TRBJ1-5,.,.,TGTGCCAGCAGTTTTGTGGGAGATCAGCCCCAGCATTTT,CASSFVGDQPQHF